Sequencing of this TCR beta chain was carried out in a study of T-cell memory formation after mild COVID-19. Findings of the study overall: CD4/CD8 balance characterized clones contracting day 15 to 85, and CD4+ skew characterized later expanders. Nothing showed for sure that second-wave clones peaking on day 37 were SARS-CoV-2 specific. Pre-infection memory carried some responding clones, suggesting that cross-reactive memory joined.

TCRdb ran MiXCR on the 5' RACE reads and lists one entry per CDR3 protein. The table shows roughly 150,000 distinct CDR3 sequences, with 14% occurring only once. The CDR3 has 16 residues. Trimming took 2 bases from V and 8 from J, leaving 19 bases between them. This clonotype was seen repeatedly, ten times or more. The antigen is unknown. Sequences were obtained from PBMCs or a T cell subset sorted from them (not recorded which). This receptor was identified in an adult woman who had mild COVID-19 (a few samples of this study predate the infection). Cell type and time point are not known. This chain connects TRBV12-3 or TRBV12-4 to TRBJ2-1, with a tentative D call TRBD2 (6 bases). CDR3 in amino acids: CASSLLLAGTWDEQFF. CDR3 coding DNA: TGTGCCAGCAGTTTACTCCTGGCAGGGACTTGGGATGAGCAGTTCTTC.